This TCR beta chain comes out of a study of blood T cells in healthy people across ages. Overall study findings and caveats: It was held that diversity estimates obtained from one million T cells represented underestimates. No conclusive comparison of naive versus antigen-experienced cells was possible with unsorted PBMCs. Naive T cell percentage showed a strong correlation with TCR beta diversity.

Alongside a J-beta primer mix, a sample-barcoded 5' primer served in a second PCR lasting about 6 to 11 cycles. TCRdb re-called the 5' RACE reads through MiXCR, storing one row per CDR3 protein. The data contain approximately 800,000 distinct CDR3 sequences, 56% of them singletons. Germline-derived CDR1 and CDR2 are MNHNY and SVGAGI (reference sequence). This CDR3 has 12 amino acids. V shed 8 bases, J shed 3 bases, and the junction held 4 bases outside the gene matches. Notes on this clonotype: Its antigen remains unknown.

There were at least 6 micrograms of total RNA extracted from every sample. Sequencing input: blood. This rearrangement joins TRBV6-6 to TRBJ2-7; TRBD2 matches 7 bases. The source of this sequence is a man aged 35-49 years in good health. The CDR3 protein is CASRDYNYEQYF. The DNA of the CDR3 is TGTGCCAGCCGGGACTACAACTACGAGCAGTACTTC.